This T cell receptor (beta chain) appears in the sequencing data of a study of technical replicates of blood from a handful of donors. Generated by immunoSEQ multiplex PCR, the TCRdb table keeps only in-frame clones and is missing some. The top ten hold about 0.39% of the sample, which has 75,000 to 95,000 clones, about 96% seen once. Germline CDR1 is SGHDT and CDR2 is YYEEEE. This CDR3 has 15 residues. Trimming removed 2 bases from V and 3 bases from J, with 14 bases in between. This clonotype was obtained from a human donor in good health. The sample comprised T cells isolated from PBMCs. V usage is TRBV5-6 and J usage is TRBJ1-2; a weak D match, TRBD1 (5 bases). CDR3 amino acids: CASSLWAQGDYGYTF. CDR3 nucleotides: TGTGCCAGCAGCTTATGGGCCCAAGGGGACTATGGCTACACCTTC.